This T cell receptor beta chain stems from a study of shared clonotypes between healthy human individuals. Study-level background: In total, the donors were two women and a few men aged 18 to 49. Findings and caveats of the study: Larger estimated richness was generally recorded for naive subsets relative to memory subsets.

In the case of this clone: The antigen remains unidentified.

Both subsets, CD45RA+ naive and CD45RA-negative memory, were split from the CD4+ cells. The V gene's germline CDR1 is MGHDK and CDR2 SYGVNS. CDR3 length: 15 amino acids. Trimming took 6 bases from V and 5 from J; bases not matched to a gene: 12. Authors' data handling: Junction-only immunoSEQ data arrived without quality scores, meaning filtering differed. This table comes from immunoSEQ multiplex PCR, and its TCRdb copy is limited to in-frame clones, with some not included. The V and J calls and clone size come from that table; D and trimming were worked out from the DNA. The sample comprises about 2.3 million clones, roughly 92% of which are singletons, and about 0.41% rests with the top ten.

The chain links TRBV25-1 to TRBJ2-5, with 7 bases lining up with TRBD2. Sequences were obtained from naive CD4+ T cells from PBMCs. Subset: CD45RA+ positively selected. The TCR was taken from a man aged 18 to 30 in good health. Some clones in this sample may be carry-over from other donors' samples. The CDR3 nucleotides are TGTGCCAGCAGCCCCACGGGGAGGGGCCAGGAGACCCAGTACTTC. It translates to CASSPTGRGQETQYF.